A single sample is the source of the 29 T cell receptor beta chains below, sequenced in a study of blood T cells in healthy people across ages. A sample-barcoded 5' primer and a J-beta primer mix were used in a second PCR of roughly 6 to 12 cycles. TCRdb analysed the 5' RACE reads with MiXCR anew, one entry per CDR3 protein. The sample carries about 970,000 distinct CDR3 sequences, roughly 51% recorded once. The sequenced sample consisted of blood. These receptors were collected from a woman in her fifties or sixties in good health.

The V gene is TRBV27, the J gene TRBJ2-4; TRBD1 might be the D (6 bases). V was pared by 6 bases and J by 13 bases, with 10 bases between. Per the germline V gene, CDR1 is MNHEY and CDR2 is SMNVEV (reference sequence). There are 10 residues in the CDR3. CDR3 sequence (DNA): TGTGCCAGCAGACAGGGTGAGCAGTACTTC. This translates into CASRQGEQYF.

The chain has TRBV4-1 and TRBJ1-1; weak D call: TRBD1 (5 bases). The CDR3 extends over 15 amino acids. Trimming stripped 3 bases from V and 3 bases from J, with 14 bases between. Germline CDR1 reads MGHRA; CDR2 reads YSYEKL. CDR3 protein: CASSHVGDGYTEAFF. CDR3 bases: TGCGCCAGCAGCCACGTCGGGGACGGTTACACTGAAGCTTTCTTT.

CDR3 region: CSVDETGSGNTIYF. CDR3 nucleotides: TGCAGCGTTGACGAGACAGGCTCTGGAAACACCATATATTTT. The rearrangement links TRBV29-1 to TRBJ1-3, with TRBD1 as a possible D gene (6 bases). The germline CDR1 and CDR2 sequences are SQVTM and ANQGSEA. The CDR3 totals 14 residues. The V end was cut by 3 bases, the J end by 0 bases, with 9 bases between.

The chain couples TRBV7-9 to TRBJ1-5, with no clear D. V was trimmed by 5 bases and J by 0 bases, leaving 17 bases between them. Germline loops: CDR1 SEHNR, CDR2 FQNEAQ (reference sequence). There are 17 residues in the CDR3. The CDR3 region is CASSARGLVGSNQPQHF. The CDR3 DNA sequence: TGTGCCAGCAGCGCGCGGGGTTTAGTAGGTAGCAATCAGCCCCAGCATTTT.

This sequence joins TRBV7-9 and TRBJ2-5, with 9 bases identical to TRBD1. The V gene end was trimmed by 3 bases and the J gene end by 11 bases; junction bases not matched to a gene: 10. Germline V lookup: CDR1 SEHNR, CDR2 FQNEAQ (reference sequence). The CDR3 has 14 amino acids. This chain's CDR3 is CASSLMGQGIKQYF. DNA of the CDR3: TGTGCCAGCAGCTTGATGGGACAGGGCATCAAGCAGTACTTC.

This sequence joins TRBV7-3 and TRBJ1-2, with D maybe TRBD1 (5 bases). V lost 1 base and J lost 6, with 15 bases in between. Germline V gives CDR1 SGHTA, CDR2 FQGTGA. The CDR3 runs to 15 residues. The DNA of the CDR3 is TGTGCCAGCAGCTTAATGGCAGGGTCTCTTGATGGCTACACCTTC. This sequence encodes CASSLMAGSLDGYTF.

This chain uses TRBV28 with TRBJ2-4; no reliable D call. The germline gives CDR1 MDHEN, CDR2 SYDVKM. This CDR3 has 15 amino acids. V lost 4 bases, J lost 0 bases, and 10 bases lay in between. The CDR3 coding sequence is TGTGCCAGCAGTTCGGTGACACTAGCCAAAAACATTCAGTACTTC. It encodes CASSSVTLAKNIQYF.

Concerning this clonotype: The junction and the germline gene differ at one end; a read error may be behind it. The chain joins TRBV4-2 to TRBJ1-6; tentative D call: TRBD1 (5 bases). CDR1 is LGHNA, CDR2 YNFKEQ, per germline. CDR3 length equals 14 residues. This chain's CDR3 is CASSQETEESPPHF. The CDR3 bases are TGTGCCAGCAGCCAAGAGACAGAGGAGTCACCCCCCCACTTT.

About this clonotype: A junction boundary mismatches the germline segment, possibly from a read error. V gene TRBV27 combines with J gene TRBJ1-1; 10 bases fit TRBD1. CDR3 size: 15 residues. Germline assignment: CDR1 MNHEY and CDR2 SMNVEV (reference sequence). The CDR3 coding sequence is TGTGCCAGCAGGGGGACAGGGGTGGGGGACACTGAAACTTTCTTT. It specifies CASRGTGVGDTETFF.

This clonotype showed up just a few times. The chain recombines TRBV20-1 with TRBJ2-7; D may be TRBD2 (6 bases). Germline assignment: CDR1 DFQATT and CDR2 SNEGSKA (reference sequence). V was cut by 5 bases and J by 12 bases, with 14 bases left in between. The CDR3 sequence is 10 residues long. CDR3 residues: CSAGGRLLYF. DNA for the CDR3: TGCAGTGCTGGAGGGAGACTACTGTACTTC.

V gene TRBV6-2 or TRBV6-3 combines with J gene TRBJ2-2; either TRBD1 or TRBD2 may supply D (5 bases each). Germline V gene data show CDR1 as MNHEY and CDR2 as SVGEGT. Trimming pared 4 bases from V and 3 bases from J, leaving 9 bases between. The CDR3 has 14 residues. CDR3 bases: TGTGCCAGCAGTTGGGACGCCGACACCGGGGAGCTGTTTTTT. Translation: CASSWDADTGELFF.

This clonotype was observed a handful of times. The chain combines TRBV12-3 or TRBV12-4 with TRBJ2-3, with D possibly being TRBD2 (5 bases). This CDR3 has 13 residues. V lost 6 bases, J lost 5 bases, and 12 bases lay in between. Here the CDR3 DNA reads TGTGCCAGCAGCGAAATAGGAGGAGATACGCAGTATTTT. This codes for CASSEIGGDTQYF.

The V call is TRBV7-9, the J call TRBJ2-1; 11 nucleotides line up with TRBD2. Trimming removed 11 bases from V and 5 bases from J; junction bases left unmatched: 14. The CDR3 has 16 residues. Germline V lookup: CDR1 SEHNR, CDR2 FQNEAQ (reference sequence). The CDR3 DNA sequence: TGTGCCGCTAGCGGGAGGTTCGGTTTTCTTAACAATGAGCAGTTCTTC. Encoded protein: CAASGRFGFLNNEQFF.

This rearrangement joins TRBV30 to TRBJ2-5, with 7 bases fitting TRBD2. Germline V lookup: CDR1 GTSNPN, CDR2 SVGIG (reference sequence). This CDR3 comprises 11 residues. Unmatched junction bases numbered 5, after V lost 8 bases and J lost 5 bases. The CDR3 loop reads CAGGGGETQYF. As DNA, the CDR3 is TGTGCCGGGGGGGGAGGGGAGACCCAGTACTTC.

The J gene is TRBJ2-3, the V gene TRBV28; D call uncertain. The CDR3 runs 13 residues. Germline V gene sequence: CDR1 MDHEN, CDR2 SYDVKM. Trimming left V 6 bases short and J 6 bases short, with 13 bases between. The CDR3 nucleotides read TGTGCCAGCAGCGTATTGGAGTGGGATACGCAGTATTTT. Amino acid sequence: CASSVLEWDTQYF.

On this clonotype itself: The junction shows a germline mismatch at one end, possibly a read error. In DNA, the CDR3 is TGTGCCACCGGGGGGAGGGTCTCCTACAATGAGCAGTCCTTC. Its protein product is CATGGRVSYNEQSF. This chain uses TRBV7-2 with TRBJ2-1; TRBD2 matches 7 bases. This CDR3 region has 14 residues. The germline gives CDR1 SGHTA, CDR2 FQGNSA.

The rearrangement uses TRBV18 and TRBJ2-5; TRBD2 agrees at 7 bases. The CDR3 is 15 residues long. Germline V CDR1 and CDR2: KGHSH, LQKENI. V lost 0 bases and J lost 5; bases outside the gene matches: 6. The CDR3 bases are TGTGCCAGCTCACCACCCAGCGGGATAGGCGAGACCCAGTACTTC. This translates into CASSPPSGIGETQYF.

CDR3 region: CASNIVGRINTGELFF. CDR3 bases: TGTGCCAGCAACATTGTTGGACGTATCAACACCGGGGAGCTGTTTTTT. The chain couples TRBV28 to TRBJ2-2; D call uncertain. The length of the CDR3 is 16 residues. CDR1 is MDHEN and CDR2 is SYDVKM in the germline V gene. V lost 7 bases to trimming and J lost 2 bases, with 17 bases between them.

V and J are TRBV27 and TRBJ2-7, with 9 bases identical to TRBD1. With 8 bases clipped from V and 5 bases from J, the junction kept 13 bases outside the gene matches. The CDR3 runs to 15 residues. CDR1 and CDR2 (germline): MNHEY, SMNVEV (reference sequence). The CDR3 here is CASYNPGTGFNEQYF. In nucleotides, the CDR3 is TGTGCCAGCTATAACCCCGGGACAGGGTTCAACGAGCAGTACTTC.

In this sample, this clonotype turned up a few times. The chain couples TRBV24-1 to TRBJ2-6; D may be TRBD1 (5 bases). Germline CDR1 and CDR2: KGHDR and SFDVKD. The CDR3 extends over 15 amino acids. The V end lost 9 bases, the J end lost 1 base, and 12 bases lay between the germline ends. The CDR3 is CATDSGISGANVLTF. CDR3 DNA: TGTGCCACCGACTCAGGGATTTCTGGGGCCAACGTCCTGACTTTC.

This clonotype was observed a handful of times. This chain links TRBV9 with TRBJ2-7, with 10 bases that match TRBD2. Trimming at V came to 1 base and at J to 2 bases, leaving 3 bases not matched to a gene. Looked up from germline, CDR1 is SGDLS and CDR2 is YYNGEE. This CDR3 spans 15 amino acids. The CDR3 is CASSVLAGETYEQYF. The CDR3 region has the DNA TGTGCCAGCAGCGTACTAGCGGGGGAAACCTACGAGCAGTACTTC.

This chain joins TRBV3-1 and TRBJ1-2; no clear D. V was pared by 1 base and J by 4 bases, with 10 bases between. Germline lookup yields CDR1 LGHDT and CDR2 YNNKEL (reference sequence). The CDR3 length is 14 residues. The CDR3 region has the DNA TGTGCCAGCAGCCAAGGCCATTTGAGCTATGGCTACACCTTC. Translated: CASSQGHLSYGYTF.

This clonotype was seen a few times. CDR3 sequence (DNA): TGCGCCAGCAGCCAAGATTTCGGGGGACCCGGCGAGCAGTACTTC. Amino acid sequence: CASSQDFGGPGEQYF. This chain links TRBV4-3 with TRBJ2-7; TRBD2 might be the D (6 bases). Germline V gene lookup returns CDR1 LGHNA and CDR2 YSLEER. V lost 0 bases to trimming and J lost 6 bases, with 15 bases between them. The CDR3 runs to 15 residues.

The table lists this clonotype with a few counts. V is TRBV6-6 and J is TRBJ2-3; unclear D gene. V lost 1 base and J lost 4, with 6 bases in between. This CDR3 has 13 amino acids. Germline loops: CDR1 MNHNY, CDR2 SVGAGI (reference sequence). The CDR3 coding sequence is TGTGCCAGCAGTTACTTTAGTTCAGATACGCAGTATTTT. Amino acid sequence: CASSYFSSDTQYF.

The chain is built from TRBV20-1 and TRBJ2-3; D unresolved. CDR1 and CDR2 (germline): DFQATT, SNEGSKA (reference sequence). The CDR3 has 12 amino acids. V dropped 5 bases and J dropped 4 bases, with 10 bases sitting between them. The CDR3, as DNA: TGCAGTGCTCCCGACCATTCAGATACGCAGTATTTT. This gives the protein CSAPDHSDTQYF.

This clonotype was counted a few times. The rearrangement joins TRBV12-3 or TRBV12-4 to TRBJ2-5; tentatively, D is TRBD1 (7 bases). This CDR3 region has 14 residues. Trimming took off 4 bases at V and 7 bases at J, with 16 bases between the two ends. As DNA, the CDR3 is TGTGCCAGCAGTTCCGGGACTCAGGGGGGGACCCAGTACTTC. Amino acid sequence: CASSSGTQGGTQYF.

The CDR3 loop is CSARDQAGNNQPQHF. The CDR3 DNA sequence: TGCAGTGCTAGAGATCAGGCAGGGAACAATCAGCCCCAGCATTTT. The chain employs TRBV20-1 and TRBJ1-5; possibly TRBD1 for D (5 bases). This CDR3 is built from 15 residues. The ends were cut back, 0 bases at V and 3 bases at J, with 12 bases in the middle. Germline CDR1 and CDR2: DFQATT and SNEGSKA (reference sequence).

V gene TRBV4-1 combines with J gene TRBJ2-2; D is ambiguous. The V gene lost 1 base and the J gene lost 6 bases, with 6 bases spanning the gap. The CDR3 runs to 13 residues. Germline assignment: CDR1 MGHRA and CDR2 YSYEKL. CDR3 sequence: CASSQVAAGELFF. In DNA, the CDR3 is TGCGCCAGCAGCCAAGTCGCGGCCGGGGAGCTGTTTTTT.

This clonotype was counted a few times. The chain couples TRBV15 to TRBJ2-5, with D possibly being TRBD1 or TRBD2 (5 bases each). The V and J ends lost 0 bases and 5 bases respectively, with 7 bases between them. The CDR3 consists of 13 residues. In germline, CDR1 is LNHNV, CDR2 YYDKDF (reference sequence). CDR3 in amino acids: CATSRDRDETQYF. The CDR3 region has the DNA TGTGCCACCAGCAGAGACAGGGACGAGACCCAGTACTTC.